The present entry profiles one T cell receptor (beta chain) with its context. Its antigen remains unidentified. Only CD45RO-negative cells positively selected for CCR7 counted as naive CD8 cells, so terminally differentiated effector memory CD45RA+ cells were excluded. These data are taken from a study of shared clonotypes between healthy human individuals. Assay: immunoSEQ multiplex PCR; the TCRdb copy retains only in-frame clones and omits some. The repertoire holds roughly 810,000 clones, roughly 96% seen once, with under 0.3% in the top ten. Study conclusions and caveats: As a rule, naive subsets had a larger estimated richness than memory subsets.

Material for sequencing was naive CD8+ T cells sorted from blood. This receptor was obtained from a man under 40 in good health.

The CDR3 is CASSPQDRPYEQYF. Here the CDR3 DNA reads TGCGCCAGCAGCCCTCAAGACCGACCCTACGAGCAGTACTTC. J is TRBJ2-7 and V is TRBV5-1; the D is unclear. CDR3 size: 14 residues. Trimming removed 4 bases at V and 2 bases at J, with 13 bases between. Germline CDR1 reads SGHRS; CDR2 reads YFSETQ.